This entry lists 25 T cell receptor beta chains sequenced from one sample in a study of PD-1 blockade in classical Hodgkin lymphoma. Autologous stem cell transplantation was followed by relapse in every patient, and brentuximab vedotin exposure varied. Profiled with immunoSEQ multiplex PCR; TCRdb holds only in-frame clones, not every one. The sample consists of about 90,000 clones, 80% to 90% of them appearing once. The specimen was peripheral blood mononuclear cells (PBMCs), collected before the second cycle of nivolumab. The origin of the receptors is a human donor with classical Hodgkin lymphoma.

V gene TRBV5-4 combines with J gene TRBJ2-1, with TRBD2 matching 8 bases. CDR3 length equals 16 residues. The J segment lost 5 bases and the V segment lost 0 bases, leaving 7 bases of the junction unmatched. The germline V gene has CDR1 SGHNT and CDR2 YYREEE (reference sequence). The chain's CDR3 is CASSLDGLAGHNEQFF. CDR3 sequence (DNA): TGTGCCAGCAGCTTGGATGGGCTAGCGGGCCACAATGAGCAGTTCTTC. The variable domain in full, completed from reference TRBV5-4 and TRBJ2-1, reads ETGVTQSPTHLIKTRGQQVTLRCSSQSGHNTVSWYQQALGQGPQFIFQYYREEENGRGNFPPRFSGLQFPNYSSELNVNALELDDSALYLCASSLDGLAGHNEQFFGPGTRLTVL.

This chain connects TRBV28 to TRBJ2-5, with D unresolved. V was pared by 1 base and J by 4 bases, with 19 bases between. From germline, CDR1 is MDHEN and CDR2 SYDVKM. This CDR3 has 17 amino acids. The CDR3 DNA reads as TGTGCCAGCAGTTTATCGCCCTCCCGGCTAGGGCGAGAGACCCAGTACTTC. The encoded protein is CASSLSPSRLGRETQYF.

The chain has TRBV27 and TRBJ1-2, with D hard to call. The CDR3 is 14 residues long. The germline gives CDR1 MNHEY, CDR2 SMNVEV (reference sequence). V was cut by 4 bases and J by 7 bases, with 16 bases left in between. The CDR3: CASSSTPANAGYTF. CDR3 DNA sequence: TGTGCCAGCAGTTCCACCCCCGCAAATGCTGGCTACACCTTC.

The chain couples TRBV5-4 to TRBJ1-5; D unclear. The germline CDR1 and CDR2 sequences are SGHNT and YYREEE (reference sequence). The length of the CDR3 is 14 residues. V was cut by 0 bases and J by 4 bases, with 8 bases left in between. The CDR3 bases are TGTGCCAGCAGCTTGGGTGGGGAAAATCAGCCCCAGCATTTT. As protein: CASSLGGENQPQHF.

The rearrangement joins TRBV28 to TRBJ2-7; tentatively, D is TRBD1 (5 bases). Trimming took off 5 bases at V and 0 bases at J, with 17 bases between the two ends. The germline V gene encodes CDR1 MDHEN and CDR2 SYDVKM. This CDR3 has 16 amino acids. The CDR3 DNA reads as TGTGCCAGCAGTCGTCACAGGTTAAGGAGCTCCTACGAGCAGTACTTC. Amino acid sequence: CASSRHRLRSSYEQYF. Combining the CDR3 with reference TRBV28 and TRBJ2-7 gives the whole variable domain DVKVTQSSRYLVKRTGEKVFLECVQDMDHENMFWYRQDPGLGLRLIYFSYDVKMKEKGDIPEGYSVSREKKERFSLILESASTNQTSMYLCASSRHRLRSSYEQYFGPGTRLTVT.

The V and J genes are TRBV9 and TRBJ1-1; 9 bases fit TRBD1. The length of the CDR3 is 17 residues. Per germline, CDR1 SGDLS and CDR2 YYNGEE. J gave up 7 bases and V 0 bases, and 13 bases lay outside the gene matches. CDR3: CASSVEGFGQGQGEAFF. The CDR3 DNA follows: TGTGCCAGCAGCGTAGAGGGGTTTGGACAGGGGCAGGGTGAAGCTTTCTTT. Looking up the rest from reference TRBV9 and TRBJ1-1 gives the full variable domain: DSGVTQTPKHLITATGQRVTLRCSPRSGDLSVYWYQQSLDQGLQFLIQYYNGEERAKGNILERFSAQQFPDLHSELNLSSLELGDSALYFCASSVEGFGQGQGEAFFGQGTRLTVV.

This rearrangement joins TRBV30 to TRBJ1-5; D gene uncertain. V was clipped by 4 bases and J by 0 bases, with 10 bases between them. The germline CDR1 and CDR2 sequences are GTSNPN and SVGIG (reference sequence). CDR3 length: 14 residues. This chain's CDR3 is CAWTNQDSNQPQHF. In nucleotides, the CDR3 is TGTGCCTGGACGAACCAAGATAGCAATCAGCCCCAGCATTTT.

This chain joins TRBV4-2 and TRBJ1-4; D gene uncertain. Per the germline V gene, CDR1 is LGHNA and CDR2 is YNFKEQ. Trimming took off 1 base at V and 3 bases at J, with 9 bases between the two ends. There are 15 residues in the CDR3. The CDR3 DNA reads TGTGCCAGCAGCCAAGTCGGTGGGGCTAATGAAAAACTGTTTTTT. Translation gives CASSQVGGANEKLFF.

V gene TRBV10-3 combines with J gene TRBJ1-3, with D possibly TRBD1 on 5 matching bases. The germline CDR1 and CDR2 sequences are ENHRY and SYGVKD. This CDR3 is 14 amino acids long. V shed 0 bases and J shed 3 bases, with 6 bases lying between them. The DNA of the CDR3 is TGTGCCATCAGTGAGTCTCAGGGTGGAAACACCATATATTTT. This translates into CAISESQGGNTIYF.

V is TRBV7-9 and J is TRBJ2-5, with D perhaps TRBD2 (5 bases). The CDR3 totals 13 residues. Between the trimmed V and J ends, which lost 3 bases and 5 bases, there was a span of 10 bases. Germline V lookup: CDR1 SEHNR, CDR2 FQNEAQ (reference sequence). Here the CDR3 DNA reads TGTGCCAGCAGCTTGAGGAGGTTGGAGACCCAGTACTTC. This gives the protein CASSLRRLETQYF.

V is TRBV7-2 and J is TRBJ2-1; no reliable D call. In germline, CDR1 is SGHTA, CDR2 FQGNSA. The CDR3 has 12 amino acids. V lost 6 bases and J 0 bases, leaving 3 bases between the germline ends. The CDR3 nucleotides are TGTGCCAGCAGGATCTCCTACAATGAGCAGTTCTTC. This translates into CASRISYNEQFF.

This clone was seen only once. The V call is TRBV5-5, the J call TRBJ2-2, with 10 positions matching TRBD2. The V and J ends lost 1 base and 0 bases, in that order; junction bases with no gene match: 9. CDR1 SGHKS and CDR2 YYEKEE come from the germline V gene (reference sequence). The CDR3 extends over 19 amino acids. CDR3 in DNA: TGTGCCAGCAGCTTGAGAGTTAGTAGCGGGAGGTCGAACACCGGGGAGCTGTTTTTT. Protein sequence: CASSLRVSSGRSNTGELFF.

The chain couples TRBV7-9 to TRBJ2-1; 12 positions agree with TRBD2. The CDR3 extends over 18 amino acids. J gave up 4 bases and V 5 bases, and 12 bases lay outside the gene matches. Germline V CDR1 and CDR2: SEHNR, FQNEAQ (reference sequence). Here the CDR3 reads CASSSPRLAGAKYNEQFF. The CDR3 nucleotides read TGTGCCAGCAGCAGTCCGAGACTAGCGGGGGCGAAATACAATGAGCAGTTCTTC.

V and J are TRBV4-1 and TRBJ1-1; no reliable D call. There are 14 residues in the CDR3. The germline CDR1 and CDR2 sequences are MGHRA and YSYEKL. The germline V and J ends were trimmed by 1 base and 5 bases, with 11 bases remaining between them. The CDR3 here is CASSQAGSRTEAFF. The CDR3 bases are TGCGCCAGCAGCCAAGCGGGAAGTAGGACTGAAGCTTTCTTT.

The J gene is TRBJ2-2, the V gene TRBV27, with D possibly being TRBD2 (6 bases). Germline CDR1 and CDR2: MNHEY and SMNVEV (reference sequence). The V end lost 4 bases, the J end lost 4 bases, and 19 bases lay between the germline ends. The CDR3 has 17 residues. The CDR3 is CASSSFPGTSPTGELFF. The CDR3 region has the DNA TGTGCCAGCAGTTCCTTCCCCGGGACTTCCCCCACCGGGGAGCTGTTTTTT.

The genes are TRBV28 and TRBJ2-1, with D unclear. This CDR3 is built from 12 residues. Germline CDR1 reads MDHEN; CDR2 reads SYDVKM. V dropped 7 bases and J dropped 7 bases, with 11 bases sitting between them. The CDR3 nucleotides are TGTGCCAGCATTTCCAGCTGGAATGAGCAGTTCTTC. Translated: CASISSWNEQFF. Full variable domain (missing parts from reference TRBV28 and TRBJ2-1): DVKVTQSSRYLVKRTGEKVFLECVQDMDHENMFWYRQDPGLGLRLIYFSYDVKMKEKGDIPEGYSVSREKKERFSLILESASTNQTSMYLCASISSWNEQFFGPGTRLTVL.

The chain joins TRBV6-1 to TRBJ2-7, with D maybe TRBD2 (6 bases). In germline, CDR1 is MNHNS, CDR2 SASEGT. The CDR3 has 13 amino acids. V shed 7 bases and J shed 4 bases, with 14 bases lying between them. DNA for the CDR3: TGTGCCAGCACTCGCGGGATACATTACGAGCAGTACTTC. It is translated as CASTRGIHYEQYF.

The gene calls are TRBV6-1 and TRBJ2-4, with D possibly TRBD1 on 5 matching bases. CDR1 is MNHNS, CDR2 SASEGT, per germline. Trimming removed 4 bases from V and 0 bases from J, with 13 bases in between. CDR3 length: 16 residues. The CDR3, as DNA: TGTGCCAGCAGTGCAGGACGGACACTAGCCAAAAACATTCAGTACTTC. Protein: CASSAGRTLAKNIQYF.

CDR3 sequence: CASSPPITGELFF. In DNA form, the CDR3 reads TGTGCCAGCAGCCCCCCTATCACCGGGGAGCTGTTTTTT. The gene calls are TRBV28 and TRBJ2-2; D call uncertain. This CDR3 spans 13 amino acids. Germline-derived CDR1 and CDR2 are MDHEN and SYDVKM. Trimming took off 6 bases at V and 4 bases at J, with 9 bases between the two ends. Supplemented by reference TRBV28 and TRBJ2-2, the full variable domain reads DVKVTQSSRYLVKRTGEKVFLECVQDMDHENMFWYRQDPGLGLRLIYFSYDVKMKEKGDIPEGYSVSREKKERFSLILESASTNQTSMYLCASSPPITGELFFGEGSRLTVL.

The chain has TRBV7-2 and TRBJ2-3; 9 bases match TRBD2. This CDR3 comprises 19 residues. Per germline, CDR1 SGHTA and CDR2 FQGNSA. Germline trimming cut 2 bases from V and 10 bases from J; bases unmatched to any gene: 22. CDR3 residues: CASSLRAGGTQTQIRAQYF. Written as DNA, the CDR3 is TGTGCCAGCAGCTTACGTGCGGGGGGGACACAGACACAGATACGCGCGCAGTATTTT.

This chain uses TRBV15 with TRBJ2-3, with 9 bases aligning to TRBD2. The CDR3 sequence is 16 residues long. CDR1 and CDR2 from the germline V gene are LNHNV and YYDKDF (reference sequence). J was trimmed by 2 bases and V by 1 base; bases with no gene match: 4. CDR3 nucleotide sequence: TGTGCCACCAGCAGAGTCCTAGCGGGGTACACAGATACGCAGTATTTT. This sequence encodes CATSRVLAGYTDTQYF.

This chain connects TRBV9 to TRBJ1-5, with 7 bases that match TRBD1. Germline values: CDR1 SGDLS, CDR2 YYNGEE. The CDR3 is 15 residues long. V dropped 4 bases and J dropped 0; count of bases not matched to a gene: 4. CDR3 bases: TGTGCCAGCAGCAGGACAGGAGATAGCAATCAGCCCCAGCATTTT. It is translated as CASSRTGDSNQPQHF.

The chain joins TRBV11-1 to TRBJ2-3; 8 positions match TRBD2. The length of the CDR3 is 16 residues. The germline CDR1 and CDR2 sequences are SGHAT and FQDESV (reference sequence). Trimming at V came to 5 bases and at J to 0 bases, leaving 7 bases not matched to a gene. The CDR3: CASSQGPSGSTDTQYF. The CDR3 DNA is TGTGCCAGCAGCCAAGGGCCTAGCGGGAGCACAGATACGCAGTATTTT.

This clone has only a few counts. The genes are TRBV7-9 and TRBJ1-2; no clear D. The CDR3 is made up of 12 amino acids. With 1 base removed from V and 4 bases from J, the gap between germline ends came to 4 bases. CDR1 SEHNR and CDR2 FQNEAQ come from the germline V gene (reference sequence). The CDR3 nucleotides are TGTGCCAGCAGCTTAGAGGTCTATGGCTACACCTTC. This encodes CASSLEVYGYTF.

In its sample, this clone was seen once. This CDR3 is CASSQEGVSAFF. The CDR3 DNA follows: TGTGCCAGCAGCCAGGAGGGGGTGAGCGCTTTCTTT. The V call is TRBV5-4, the J call TRBJ1-1; the D gene is possibly TRBD1 (6 bases). The CDR3 runs 12 residues. V lost 4 bases and J 11 bases, leaving 15 bases between the germline ends. CDR1 is SGHNT and CDR2 is YYREEE in the germline V gene (reference sequence).